These T cell receptor beta chains were read from a single sample in a study of T cell responses to AZD1222 COVID-19 vaccine. Using immunoSEQ multiplex PCR, the repertoire was profiled, and TCRdb retains in-frame clones only, with some absent. Here the sample spans some 40,000 clones, less than 85% being singletons. The sequenced sample was peripheral blood, obtained on day 0 of AZD1222 vaccination. Source of these receptors: an adult in good health. Both conserved end residues are part of each CDR3. A D gene is named only where the DNA matches it firmly. Size tells how often a clone was seen (once, few, many) or the class of an expanded clone, and some rows leave it out.

V gene	clone size	J gene	D gene	CDR3 DNA	CDR3 protein
TRBV9	.	TRBJ2-5	.	TGTGCCAGCAGCGTAGGCCCGGGACGGATGTACCAAGAGACCCAGTACTTC	CASSVGPGRMYQETQYF
TRBV5-4	.	TRBJ2-5	.	TGTGCCAGCAGCTTGGTTCAAGAAGAGACCCAGTACTTC	CASSLVQEETQYF
TRBV24-1	.	TRBJ1-2	.	TGTGCCACCAGTGATTTGGTTGGGGGAGGTGGCTACACCTTC	CATSDLVGGGGYTF
TRBV9	once	TRBJ2-3	.	TGTGCCAGCAGCCTCCCGGGGGCGGATACGCAGTATTTT	CASSLPGADTQYF
TRBV5-1	few	TRBJ2-3	TRBD1	TGCGCCAGCAGCCCAGGACCGGGACAGGGGTCAGATACGCAGTATTTT	CASSPGPGQGSDTQYF
TRBV19	.	TRBJ1-2	.	TGTGCCAGTAGTATAGGATCAAGTAACTATGGCTACACCTTC	CASSIGSSNYGYTF
TRBV19	few	TRBJ1-2	TRBD1	TGTGCCAGTAGTGGAAGACAGGGCGTATCCACCTTC	CASSGRQGVSTF
TRBV19	.	TRBJ2-7	TRBD1	TGTGCCAGTAGCCAAACAGGGGGAGGCCCCTACGAGCAGTACTTC	CASSQTGGGPYEQYF
TRBV28	.	TRBJ1-5	TRBD1	TGTGCCAGCAGTTTCACCCGGACAGGGGGCGGTCAGCCCCAGCATTTT	CASSFTRTGGGQPQHF
TRBV7-8	.	TRBJ2-5	TRBD1	TGTGCCAGCAGCCAAGGACAGGGGCCGTCCGTCCAGTACTTC	CASSQGQGPSVQYF
TRBV7-3	few	TRBJ2-2	.	TGTGCCAGCAGACGAGACGTCACCGGGGAGCTGTTTTTT	CASRRDVTGELFF
TRBV20-1	.	TRBJ1-4	TRBD1	TGCAGTGCTAGTCGGACAGGGGGCGGCTTAAAACTGTTTTTT	CSASRTGGGLKLFF
TRBV19	.	TRBJ1-4	TRBD1	TGTGCCAGTAGTTCCGGGACAGGGGAAAATGAAAAACTGTTTTTT	CASSSGTGENEKLFF
TRBV11-3	.	TRBJ1-4	.	TGTGCCAGCAGCCCCCGAGGCGAAAAACTGTTTTTT	CASSPRGEKLFF
TRBV19	.	TRBJ1-2	.	TGTGCCAGTAGTCCTTTATCTGTGGCCCAGGGCTACACCTTC	CASSPLSVAQGYTF
TRBV27	.	TRBJ2-5	.	TGTGCCAGCAGTCTCGGGTCCCCGCGAGAGACCCAGTACTTC	CASSLGSPRETQYF
TRBV6-6	.	TRBJ1-5	TRBD1	TGTGCCAGCATAAATGACAGGGGCAATCAGCCCCAGCATTTT	CASINDRGNQPQHF
TRBV18	.	TRBJ1-1	.	TGTGCCAGCTCTCCGGGGCGGGAAACTGAAGCTTTCTTT	CASSPGRETEAFF
TRBV6-5	.	TRBJ1-6	.	TGTGCCAGCAGACGGACAGACACACCCCTCCACTTT	CASRRTDTPLHF
TRBV19	.	TRBJ1-1	TRBD1	TGTGCCAGTACCCCGGTTGCCTCCGGGACAGGGGCCGAGTTTGAAGCTTTCTTT	CASTPVASGTGAEFEAFF
TRBV7-2	once	TRBJ2-1	TRBD2	TGTGCCAGCGGACTAGCGGGGAGCTCCTACAATGAGCAGTTCTTC	CASGLAGSSYNEQFF
TRBV6-1	.	TRBJ1-5	.	TGTGCCAGCAGTCAAGAACTAACAGGGAGGAATCAGCCCCAGCATTTT	CASSQELTGRNQPQHF
TRBV10-3	.	TRBJ2-2	.	TGTGCCATCAGTGAGTCGACGAGGGTTTCGAACACCGGGGAGCTGTTTTTT	CAISESTRVSNTGELFF
TRBV10-1	.	TRBJ2-5	.	TGCGCCAGCACCCCCCAGGGGGGGAGGAACCAAGAGACCCAGTACTTC	CASTPQGGRNQETQYF
TRBV7-9	.	TRBJ1-2	.	TGTGCCAGCAGCCTCACAGGATATGGCTACACCTTC	CASSLTGYGYTF
TRBV5-1	.	TRBJ1-1	.	TGCGCCAGCAGCTTGACCCAGGGGTCACGAGAAGCTTTCTTT	CASSLTQGSREAFF
TRBV28	once	TRBJ1-2	.	TGTGCCAGCTGGATAGGCCTCGGTGGCTACACCTTC	CASWIGLGGYTF
TRBV3-1/TRBV3-2	.	TRBJ2-2	.	TGTGCCAGCAGCCAAGAGGACGACACCGGGGAGCTGTTTTTT	CASSQEDDTGELFF
TRBV4-3	.	TRBJ2-7	.	TGCGCCAGCAGCCAAGGCCACGGAGTCTCCTACGAGCAGTACTTC	CASSQGHGVSYEQYF
TRBV28	.	TRBJ1-1	.	TGTGCCAGCTTCGGGGCAATTGCAGCGAGCACTGAAGCTTTCTTT	CASFGAIAASTEAFF
TRBV30	.	TRBJ1-1	.	TGTGCCTGGAGTACAGGGCCGAACACTGAAGCTTTCTTT	CAWSTGPNTEAFF
TRBV29-1	.	TRBJ2-2	TRBD1	TGCAGCGCCAGGGACAGGGCGTACACCGGGGAGCTGTTTTTT	CSARDRAYTGELFF
TRBV11-2	once	TRBJ1-4	TRBD1	TGTGCCAGCAGCTCGGGACAGGGCTCCACTAATGAAAAACTGTTTTTT	CASSSGQGSTNEKLFF
TRBV19	.	TRBJ1-2	.	TGTGCCAGTAGTAGGTCGGGACGCTATGGCTACACCTTC	CASSRSGRYGYTF
TRBV29-1	.	TRBJ2-3	TRBD2	TGCAGCGTTATCTTGGGAGGGCAAGATACGCAGTATTTT	CSVILGGQDTQYF
TRBV6-5	.	TRBJ2-3	.	TGTGCCAGCAGTTACCCTGGGCGTGTAGATACGCAGTATTTT	CASSYPGRVDTQYF
TRBV6-1	.	TRBJ2-2	.	TGTGCCAGCAGTGTCGATATTCCAGGGAACACCGGGGAGCTGTTTTTT	CASSVDIPGNTGELFF
TRBV21-1	.	TRBJ1-1	.	TGTGCCAGCAGCAAAGATGGGGACACTGAAGCTTTCTTT	CASSKDGDTEAFF
TRBV18	.	TRBJ1-6	.	TGTGCCAGCTCATCCTCCGGGACAATGATGGGTGGTTCACCCCTCCACTTT	CASSSSGTMMGGSPLHF
TRBV3-1/TRBV3-2	.	TRBJ1-4	TRBD1	TGTGCCAGCAGCCGGACAGGGGCAAATGAAAAACTGTTTTTT	CASSRTGANEKLFF
TRBV6-6	few	TRBJ2-7	.	TGTGCCAGCAGTTCCCTGGCTCACGAGCAGTACTTC	CASSSLAHEQYF
TRBV12-3/TRBV12-4	once	TRBJ1-2	TRBD1	TGTGCCAGCAGTTTACAGACAGGGTACGGCTACACCTTC	CASSLQTGYGYTF
TRBV27	.	TRBJ2-7	TRBD1	TGTGCCAGCAGTCCATCGACAGGGGGCTACGAGCAGTACTTC	CASSPSTGGYEQYF
TRBV6-4	.	TRBJ2-3	.	TGTGCCAGCAGTAGGCGTGGGGATACCACAGATACGCAGTATTTT	CASSRRGDTTDTQYF
TRBV7-2	once	TRBJ1-1	.	TGTGCCAGCAGATCTCTCGTGAACACTGAAGCTTTCTTT	CASRSLVNTEAFF
TRBV12-3/TRBV12-4	.	TRBJ2-7	.	TGTGCCAGCAGTTTAGGCTACGAGCAGTACTTC	CASSLGYEQYF
TRBV6-1	.	TRBJ1-2	.	TGTGCCAGCAGTGAAGAGCTTAGCTACACCTTC	CASSEELSYTF
TRBV5-1	.	TRBJ2-7	.	TGCGCCAGCAGCTTGGGGCTGAACTACGAGCAGTACTTC	CASSLGLNYEQYF
TRBV3-1/TRBV3-2	few	TRBJ2-3	TRBD2	TGTGCCAGCAGCCCCCGTCAGCGGGGGGCCACAGATACGCAGTATTTT	CASSPRQRGATDTQYF
TRBV5-1	.	TRBJ2-2	.	TGCGCCAGCAGCAGGGATCGGAAAGGGCACGGGGAGCTGTTTTTT	CASSRDRKGHGELFF
TRBV2	.	TRBJ2-2	TRBD2	TGTGCCTCTAGTGGCAGCGGGGGGGTCGCCGGGGAGCTGTTTTTT	CASSGSGGVAGELFF
TRBV11-2	few	TRBJ1-2	.	TGTGCCAGCAGCCGAACGGACCGAGATAACTATGGCTACACCTTC	CASSRTDRDNYGYTF
TRBV7-9	few	TRBJ2-1	.	TGTGCCAGCAGCTTTGGATCGTTCAATGAGCAGTTCTTC	CASSFGSFNEQFF
TRBV28	.	TRBJ2-2	.	TGTGCCAGCAGTCCCCTGGGGATAGGCCCCGGGGAGCTGTTTTTT	CASSPLGIGPGELFF